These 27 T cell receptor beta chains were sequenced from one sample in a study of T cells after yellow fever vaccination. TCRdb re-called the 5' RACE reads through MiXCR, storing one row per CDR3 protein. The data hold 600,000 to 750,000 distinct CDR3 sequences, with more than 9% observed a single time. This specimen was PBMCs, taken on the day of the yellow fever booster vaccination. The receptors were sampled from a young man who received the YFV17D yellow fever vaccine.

CDR3: CASSIDRDHNEQFF. The CDR3 DNA reads as TGTGCCAGCTCAATTGACAGGGACCACAATGAGCAGTTCTTC. The chain links TRBV18 to TRBJ2-1, with 7 bases matching TRBD1. The germline CDR1 and CDR2 sequences are KGHSH and LQKENI. Unmatched junction bases numbered 6, after V lost 5 bases and J lost 5 bases. This CDR3 comprises 14 residues.

The CDR3 bases are TGTGCCAGCAGCCAAGGGCCGGCTGGGGGCACAGGGGCCTCCTACGAGCAGTACTTC. Residues: CASSQGPAGGTGASYEQYF. V and J are TRBV4-2 and TRBJ2-7; 7 bases line up with TRBD1. The CDR3 sequence is 19 residues long. Germline V gene data show CDR1 as LGHNA and CDR2 as YNFKEQ. V gave up 1 base and J gave up 0 bases; unmatched junction bases: 15.

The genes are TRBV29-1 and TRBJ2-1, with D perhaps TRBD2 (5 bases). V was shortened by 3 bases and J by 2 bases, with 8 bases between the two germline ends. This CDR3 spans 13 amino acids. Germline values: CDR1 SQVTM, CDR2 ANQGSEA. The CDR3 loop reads CSVEGVPYNEQFF. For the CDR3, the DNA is TGCAGCGTTGAGGGAGTACCCTACAATGAGCAGTTCTTC.

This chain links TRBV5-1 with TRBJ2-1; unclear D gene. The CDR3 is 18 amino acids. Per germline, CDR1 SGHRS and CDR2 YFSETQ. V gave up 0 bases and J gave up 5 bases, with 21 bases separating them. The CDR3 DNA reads TGCGCCAGCAGCTTGGTCTACGGGCCTCTTCTGAGCGACAATGAGCAGTTCTTC. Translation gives CASSLVYGPLLSDNEQFF.

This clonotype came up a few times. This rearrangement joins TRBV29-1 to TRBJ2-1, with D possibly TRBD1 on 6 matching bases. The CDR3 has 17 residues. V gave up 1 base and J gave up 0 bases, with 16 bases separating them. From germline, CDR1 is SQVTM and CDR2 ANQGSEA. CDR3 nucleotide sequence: TGCAGCGTTGAAGGCCCAGGGGAACTCAGCTCCTACAATGAGCAGTTCTTC. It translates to CSVEGPGELSSYNEQFF.

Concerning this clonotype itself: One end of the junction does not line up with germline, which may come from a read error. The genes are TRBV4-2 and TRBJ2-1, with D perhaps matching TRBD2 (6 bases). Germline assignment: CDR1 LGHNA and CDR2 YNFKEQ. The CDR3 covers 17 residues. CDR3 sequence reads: CARSPRGGDLSYNEQFF. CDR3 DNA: TGTGCCAGGAGCCCCCGGGGAGGCGACCTCTCCTACAATGAGCAGTTCTTC.

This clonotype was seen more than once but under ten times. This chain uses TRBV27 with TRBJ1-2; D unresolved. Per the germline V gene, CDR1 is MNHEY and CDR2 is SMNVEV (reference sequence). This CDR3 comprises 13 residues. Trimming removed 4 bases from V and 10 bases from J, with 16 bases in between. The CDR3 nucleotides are TGTGCCAGCAGTTCACGACACCGGGCCCACTACACCTTC. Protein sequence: CASSSRHRAHYTF.

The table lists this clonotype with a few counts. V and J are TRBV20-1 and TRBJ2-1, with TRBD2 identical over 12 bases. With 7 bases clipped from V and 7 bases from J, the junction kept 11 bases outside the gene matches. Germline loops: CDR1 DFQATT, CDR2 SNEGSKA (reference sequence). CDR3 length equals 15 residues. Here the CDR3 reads CSVVRLAGVVNEQFF. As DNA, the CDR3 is TGCAGTGTTGTCAGACTAGCGGGAGTTGTGAATGAGCAGTTCTTC.

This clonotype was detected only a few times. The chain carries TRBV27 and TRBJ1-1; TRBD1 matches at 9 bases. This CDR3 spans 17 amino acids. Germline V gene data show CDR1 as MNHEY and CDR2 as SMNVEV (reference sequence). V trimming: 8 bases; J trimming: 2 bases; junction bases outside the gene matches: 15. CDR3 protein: CASLIRWTGVRNTEAFF. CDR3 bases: TGTGCCAGCCTAATTAGGTGGACAGGGGTTCGAAACACTGAAGCTTTCTTT.

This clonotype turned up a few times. CDR3 sequence (DNA): TGTGCCAGCAGCAGGAGCGCGACAGGGTCGAACACCGGGGAGCTGTTTTTT. As protein: CASSRSATGSNTGELFF. The genes are TRBV6-1 and TRBJ2-2; 7 nucleotides agree with TRBD1. Per germline, CDR1 MNHNS and CDR2 SASEGT. V shed 6 bases and J 0 bases; nucleotides not matched to a gene: 10. The CDR3 extends over 17 amino acids.

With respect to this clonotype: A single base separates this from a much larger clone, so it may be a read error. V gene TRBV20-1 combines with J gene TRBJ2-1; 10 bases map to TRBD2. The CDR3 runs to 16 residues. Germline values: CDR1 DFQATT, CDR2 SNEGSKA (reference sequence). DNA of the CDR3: TGCTGTGCCCAAAAGGAGCGGGAGGGCCCGTACAATGAGCAGTTCTTC. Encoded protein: CCAQKEREGPYNEQFF.

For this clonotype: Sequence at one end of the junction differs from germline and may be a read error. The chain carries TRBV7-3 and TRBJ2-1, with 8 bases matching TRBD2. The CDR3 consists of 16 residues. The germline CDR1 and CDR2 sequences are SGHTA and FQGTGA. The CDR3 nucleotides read TGTGCCAGAAGCTTAGAGCGCGGGAGGTGGGGCAATGAGCAGTTCTTC. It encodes CARSLERGRWGNEQFF. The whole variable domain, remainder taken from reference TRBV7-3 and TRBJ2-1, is GAGVSQTPSNKVTEKGKYVELRCDPISGHTALYWYRQSLGQGPEFLIYFQGTGAADDSGLPNDRFFAVRPEGSVSTLKIQRTERGDSAVYLCARSLERGRWGNEQFFGPGTRLTVL.

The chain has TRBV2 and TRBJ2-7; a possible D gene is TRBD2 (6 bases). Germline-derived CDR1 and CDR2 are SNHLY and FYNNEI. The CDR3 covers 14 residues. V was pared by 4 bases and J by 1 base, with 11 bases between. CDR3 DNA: TGTGCCAGCAGTGCGGGTAGCGGTTCCTACGAGCAGTACTTC. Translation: CASSAGSGSYEQYF. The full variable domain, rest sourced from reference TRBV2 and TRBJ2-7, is EPEVTQTPSHQVTQMGQEVILRCVPISNHLYFYWYRQILGQKVEFLVSFYNNEISEKSEIFDDQFSVERPDGSNFTLKIRSTKLEDSAMYFCASSAGSGSYEQYFGPGTRLTVT.

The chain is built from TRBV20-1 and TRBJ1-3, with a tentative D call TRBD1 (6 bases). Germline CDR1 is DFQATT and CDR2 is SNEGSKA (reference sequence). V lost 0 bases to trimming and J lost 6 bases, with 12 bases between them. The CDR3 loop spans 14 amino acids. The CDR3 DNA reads TGCAGTGCTAGAGATCCGGGGGCGGTAAACACCATATATTTT. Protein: CSARDPGAVNTIYF.

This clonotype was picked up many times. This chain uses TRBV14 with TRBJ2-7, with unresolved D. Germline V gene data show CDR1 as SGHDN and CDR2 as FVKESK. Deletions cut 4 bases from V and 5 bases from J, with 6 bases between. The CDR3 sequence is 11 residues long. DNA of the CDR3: TGTGCCAGCAGCCCTTTAGACGAGCAGTACTTC. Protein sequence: CASSPLDEQYF.

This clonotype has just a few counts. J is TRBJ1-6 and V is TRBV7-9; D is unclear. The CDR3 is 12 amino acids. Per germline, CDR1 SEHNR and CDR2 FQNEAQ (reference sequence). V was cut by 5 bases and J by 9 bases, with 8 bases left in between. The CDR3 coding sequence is TGTGCCAGCAGCGTGGGGAGTTCACCCCTCCACTTT. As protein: CASSVGSSPLHF. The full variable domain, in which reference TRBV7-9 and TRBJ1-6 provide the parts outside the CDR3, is DTGVSQNPRHKITKRGQNVTFRCDPISEHNRLYWYRQTLGQGPEFLTYFQNEAQLEKSRLLSDRFSAERPKGSFSTLEIQRTEQGDSAMYLCASSVGSSPLHFGNGTRLTVT.

In DNA, the CDR3 is TGCAGTGCCCCTTTAGCGGGAATGGGCCAAGAGACCCAGTACTTC. It yields the protein CSAPLAGMGQETQYF. The chain uses TRBV20-1 and TRBJ2-5; 8 positions match TRBD2. Per germline, CDR1 DFQATT and CDR2 SNEGSKA (reference sequence). The CDR3 extends over 15 amino acids. V lost 6 bases to trimming and J lost 1 base; unmatched junction nucleotides: 10.

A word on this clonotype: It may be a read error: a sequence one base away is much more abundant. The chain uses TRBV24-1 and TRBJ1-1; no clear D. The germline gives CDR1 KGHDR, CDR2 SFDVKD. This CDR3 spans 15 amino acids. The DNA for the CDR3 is TGTACCACCAGTGATCCCCGGACCAGCAACACTGAAGCTTTCTTT. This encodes CTTSDPRTSNTEAFF.

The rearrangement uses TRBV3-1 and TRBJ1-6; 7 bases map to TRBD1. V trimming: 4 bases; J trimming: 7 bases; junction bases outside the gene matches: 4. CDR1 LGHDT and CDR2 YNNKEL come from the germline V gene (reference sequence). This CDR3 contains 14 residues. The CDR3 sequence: CASSLGTANSPLHF. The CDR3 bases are TGTGCCAGCAGCCTCGGGACAGCAAATTCACCCCTCCACTTT.

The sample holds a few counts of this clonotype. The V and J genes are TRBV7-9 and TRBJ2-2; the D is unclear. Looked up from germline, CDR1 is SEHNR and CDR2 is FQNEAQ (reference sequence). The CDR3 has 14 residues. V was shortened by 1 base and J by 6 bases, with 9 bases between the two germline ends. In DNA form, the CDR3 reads TGTGCCAGCAGCTTAGGGGGTTTCGCCGGGGAGCTGTTTTTT. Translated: CASSLGGFAGELFF.

In nucleotides, the CDR3 is TGTGCCAGCAGTTGGAGAAATGAAGCTTTCTTT. Translating gives CASSWRNEAFF. The V gene is TRBV12-3 or TRBV12-4, the J gene TRBJ1-1; D unclear. V lost 4 bases and J 7 bases, leaving 7 bases between the germline ends. CDR3 length: 11 residues.

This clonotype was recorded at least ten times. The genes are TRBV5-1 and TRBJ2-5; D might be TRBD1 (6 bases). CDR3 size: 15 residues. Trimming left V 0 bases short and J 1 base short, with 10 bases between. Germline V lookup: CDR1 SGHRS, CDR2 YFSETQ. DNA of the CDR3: TGCGCCAGCAGCTTGGCCCAGGGGTCCCAAGAGACCCAGTACTTC. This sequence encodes CASSLAQGSQETQYF.

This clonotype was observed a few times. CDR3 in DNA: TGTGCCAGCTCACTATCCGACTCTAGCGGATTCACAGATACGCAGTATTTT. Translated, it gives CASSLSDSSGFTDTQYF. The chain carries TRBV18 and TRBJ2-3; 7 bases match TRBD2. V gave up 4 bases and J gave up 2 bases; unmatched junction bases: 12. Germline-derived CDR1 and CDR2 are KGHSH and LQKENI. The CDR3 contains 17 residues.

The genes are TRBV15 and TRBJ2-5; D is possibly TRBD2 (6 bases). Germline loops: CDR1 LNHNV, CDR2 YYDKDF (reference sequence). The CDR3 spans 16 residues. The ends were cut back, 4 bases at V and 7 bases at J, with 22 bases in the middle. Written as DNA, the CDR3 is TGTGCCACCAGCAACTCCCCGCTAGCGAGACGAGGGACCCAGTACTTC. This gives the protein CATSNSPLARRGTQYF. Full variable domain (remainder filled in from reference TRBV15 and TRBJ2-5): DAMVIQNPRYQVTQFGKPVTLSCSQTLNHNVMYWYQQKSSQAPKLLFHYYDKDFNNEADTPDNFQSRRPNTSFCFLDIRSPGLGDTAMYLCATSNSPLARRGTQYFGPGTRLLVL.

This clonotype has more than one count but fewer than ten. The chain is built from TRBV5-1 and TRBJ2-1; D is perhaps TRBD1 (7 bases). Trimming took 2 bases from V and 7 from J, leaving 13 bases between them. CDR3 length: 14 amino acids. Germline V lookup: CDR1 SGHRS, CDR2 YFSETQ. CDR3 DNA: TGCGCCAGCAGCTTACAGGGGAGGATGAATGAGCAGTTCTTC. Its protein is CASSLQGRMNEQFF.

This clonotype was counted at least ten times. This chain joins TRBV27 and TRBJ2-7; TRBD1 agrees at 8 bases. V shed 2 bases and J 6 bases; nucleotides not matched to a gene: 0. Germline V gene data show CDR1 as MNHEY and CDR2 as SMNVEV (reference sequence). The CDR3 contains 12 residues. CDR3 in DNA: TGTGCCAGCAGTTTAACAGGGGGCGAGCAGTACTTC. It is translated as CASSLTGGEQYF.

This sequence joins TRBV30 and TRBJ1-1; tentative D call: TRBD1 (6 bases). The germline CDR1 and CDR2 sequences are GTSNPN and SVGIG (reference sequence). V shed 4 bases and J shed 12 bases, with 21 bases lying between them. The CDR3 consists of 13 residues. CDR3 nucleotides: TGTGCCTGGACCCTAACTCCGGGGGGCGGACCTTTCTTT. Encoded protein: CAWTLTPGGGPFF.